Listed below are T cell receptor beta chains from one sample, sequenced in a study of CD8 T cells in Susac syndrome. MiXCR, applied by TCRdb to the immunoSEQ multiplex PCR reads, yields one record per CDR3 protein. The profile shows roughly 150,000 distinct CDR3 sequences, approximately 95% of them singletons. The sequencing input was CD4+ T cells from PBMCs. All receptors come from a human donor with Susac syndrome. Both conserved end residues are part of each CDR3. The order of the fields is clone size, D gene, V gene, J gene, CDR3 DNA, CDR3 protein. A D gene is named only where the DNA matches it firmly. Rows may omit the clone size; those that give it use once, few, many or a size class.

-	TRBD1	TRBV18	TRBJ2-3	TGTGCCAGCTCACTAGGACAGGACCCAGATACGCAGTATTTT	CASSLGQDPDTQYF
-	-	TRBV21-1	TRBJ1-1	TGTGCCTCGGTTATGAACACTGAAGCTTTCTTT	CASVMNTEAFF
-	TRBD2	TRBV12-3/TRBV12-4	TRBJ2-1	TGTGCCAGCAGTTTGTGGCGGGGGGACCACAATGAGCAGTTCTTC	CASSLWRGDHNEQFF
-	-	TRBV9	TRBJ2-1	TGTGCCAGCAGCGTAGACGGACAGTTCAATGAGCAGTTCTTC	CASSVDGQFNEQFF
-	-	TRBV4-1	TRBJ1-1	TGCGCCAGCAGCCAAGCTCAGGGTTGGACTGAAGCTTTCTTT	CASSQAQGWTEAFF
-	-	TRBV3-1	TRBJ2-7	TGTGCCAGCAGCCATGACAGCCCTCAGCGGTACTTC	CASSHDSPQRYF
-	-	TRBV4-1	TRBJ2-7	TGCGCCAGCAGCCAAGAAAGATTTGCAGGGATCACCGAGCAGTACTTC	CASSQERFAGITEQYF
-	TRBD1	TRBV20-1	TRBJ1-2	TGCAGTGCTAGACCTATTGACAGGGACTATGGCTACACCTTC	CSARPIDRDYGYTF
-	-	TRBV6-5	TRBJ1-2	TGTGCCAGCACTCAGACGGGGGTGGGGAACTATGGCTACACCTTC	CASTQTGVGNYGYTF
-	-	TRBV9	TRBJ1-3	TGTGCCAGCAGCGTAGACAGTTTCCTCTTAGGAAACACCATATATTTT	CASSVDSFLLGNTIYF
-	-	TRBV28	TRBJ1-2	TGTGCCAGCGGGCAGGCGAAGGGGGGCTACACCTTC	CASGQAKGGYTF
-	TRBD1	TRBV6-6	TRBJ2-7	TGTGCCAGCAGCCGACAGGGAGCGGTGTACGAGCAGTACTTC	CASSRQGAVYEQYF
-	-	TRBV9	TRBJ1-5	TGTGCCAGCAGCGTAGGTTTAGGGGGCAATCAGCCCCAGCATTTT	CASSVGLGGNQPQHF
-	TRBD1	TRBV7-3	TRBJ2-7	TGTGCCAGCAGCCTCGACAGGGACAACGAGCAGTACTTC	CASSLDRDNEQYF
-	-	TRBV24-1	TRBJ1-1	TGTGCCACCAGTGGTAGGGACTACACTGAAGCTTTCTTT	CATSGRDYTEAFF
-	TRBD1	TRBV20-1	TRBJ1-5	TGCAGTGCTAGTCGGACAGGCGGGCAGCCCCAGCATTTT	CSASRTGGQPQHF
-	-	TRBV29-1	TRBJ2-1	TGCAGCGTTGGACAGGTGAATGAGCAGTTCTTC	CSVGQVNEQFF
-	TRBD1	TRBV29-1	TRBJ2-3	TGCAGCGTTGCCCGGGACAGCCGAGATACGCAGTATTTT	CSVARDSRDTQYF
few	TRBD1	TRBV29-1	TRBJ2-5	TGCAGCGTCCGGGACAGCGTTAAAGAGACCCAGTACTTC	CSVRDSVKETQYF
-	-	TRBV2	TRBJ1-4	TGTGCCAGCAGTGAAGCGCGGGGGGCAAGGGAAAAACTGTTTTTT	CASSEARGAREKLFF
-	-	TRBV9	TRBJ2-3	TGTGCCAGCAGCCCAAAGGGGAGGGACAGTTACACAGATACGCAGTATTTT	CASSPKGRDSYTDTQYF
-	-	TRBV20-1	TRBJ2-4	TGCAGTGCTAGAGATTCTGCCCTAAAAAACATTCAGTACTTC	CSARDSALKNIQYF
few	-	TRBV29-1	TRBJ2-3	TGCAGCGTCGTCCAGGGAGGCACAGATACGCAGTATTTT	CSVVQGGTDTQYF
-	TRBD1	TRBV29-1	TRBJ1-1	TGCAGCGTTGACCGTCAGGGGGATTGGGCTCGGGCTGAAGCTTTCTTT	CSVDRQGDWARAEAFF
-	-	TRBV9	TRBJ2-1	TGTGCCAGCAGCGTAGGACAGAAGATCTACAATGAGCAGTTCTTC	CASSVGQKIYNEQFF
-	TRBD2	TRBV15	TRBJ2-1	TGTGCCACCAGCGAGCGAACCCCGGGACTAGTAATTGATGAGCAGTTCTTC	CATSERTPGLVIDEQFF
-	TRBD1	TRBV2	TRBJ1-5	TGTGCCAGCCGGGACAGTAGCAATCAGCCCCAGCATTTT	CASRDSSNQPQHF
-	-	TRBV29-1	TRBJ2-2	TGCAGCGCTTCTTTCGCCGGGGAGCTGTTTTTT	CSASFAGELFF
-	-	TRBV18	TRBJ1-5	TGTGCCAGCTCACCACCCGGACAGTTGATGACCCAGCATTTT	CASSPPGQLMTQHF
-	TRBD1	TRBV13	TRBJ1-1	TGTGCCAGCAGCCCCTTGAGACAGGGCCAAACGGGTGAAGCTTTCTTT	CASSPLRQGQTGEAFF
once	-	TRBV12-3/TRBV12-4	TRBJ1-5	TGTGCCAGCAGTCCCAGGGGCCCGAGCACTCAGCCCCAGCATTTT	CASSPRGPSTQPQHF
-	-	TRBV6-1	TRBJ2-7	TGTGCCAGCGGCCTACTCGGGAACTACGAGCAGTACTTC	CASGLLGNYEQYF
-	-	TRBV6-2/TRBV6-3	TRBJ2-1	TGTGCCAGCAATGTTGGGACCGATGAGCAGTTCTTC	CASNVGTDEQFF
-	-	TRBV23-1	TRBJ1-1	TGCGCCCCCCAGGGTGGAGCTTTCTTT	CAPQGGAFF
-	TRBD2	TRBV7-6	TRBJ2-5	TGTGCCAGCACCCCGGGCGGGGTAGCGGGGGGATACGAGACCCAGTACTTC	CASTPGGVAGGYETQYF
-	TRBD1	TRBV15	TRBJ2-5	TGTGCCACCAGCAATTCCGGGACAGGGTACCAAGAGACCCAGTACTTC	CATSNSGTGYQETQYF
-	TRBD2	TRBV29-1	TRBJ2-7	TGCAGCGCTGGGAGGAGGGCCGGGAGGGAGCAGTACTTC	CSAGRRAGREQYF
-	TRBD2	TRBV12-3/TRBV12-4	TRBJ2-1	TGTGCCAGCAGTGATCCTAGCGGGGGCCGGGATGAGCAGTTCTTC	CASSDPSGGRDEQFF
-	-	TRBV12-3/TRBV12-4	TRBJ2-4	TGTGCCAGCAGTTTCGTGGGGCCCAAAAACATTCAGTACTTC	CASSFVGPKNIQYF
-	-	TRBV5-6	TRBJ2-3	TGTGCCAGCAGCTTGGAAGGGTTAGGAACAGATACGCAGTATTTT	CASSLEGLGTDTQYF
-	-	TRBV3-1	TRBJ2-1	TGTGCCACCGCCGGCGGCCCGGGGAATGAGCAGTTCTTC	CATAGGPGNEQFF
-	-	TRBV7-9	TRBJ2-7	TGTGCCAGCAGCTTAGTCTCTCAGGGGCAGTACTTC	CASSLVSQGQYF
-	-	TRBV29-1	TRBJ1-1	TGCAGCGTTGCCCCCACGGCTTTCATGAACACTGAAGCTTTCTTT	CSVAPTAFMNTEAFF